The next 24 T cell receptor beta chains were all read from a single sample in a study of blood T cell repertoires in COVID-19. The method was immunoSEQ multiplex PCR; TCRdb's version includes in-frame clones alone and lacks a portion of them. This sample has roughly 570,000 clones, with roughly 91% found just once. What was sequenced was peripheral blood. These receptors were collected from a woman aged 50 to 60 with COVID-19, enrolled during active disease.

The chain's CDR3 is CASSGLVTDTDTQYF. The CDR3 DNA follows: TGTGCCAGCAGCGGACTAGTTACGGACACAGATACGCAGTATTTT. The chain recombines TRBV6-5 with TRBJ2-3, with 7 bases lining up with TRBD2. The CDR3 spans 15 residues. Germline CDR1 MNHEY, CDR2 SVGAGI. J was trimmed by 2 bases and V by 6 bases; bases with no gene match: 8.

The rearrangement joins TRBV30 to TRBJ1-1, with D possibly matching TRBD1 (6 bases). V lost 4 bases and J 7 bases, leaving 19 bases between the germline ends. This CDR3 spans 14 amino acids. CDR1 and CDR2 from the germline V gene are GTSNPN and SVGIG (reference sequence). DNA of the CDR3: TGTGCCTGGAAGAACAGGGTAGGCGATGGTGAAGCTTTCTTT. This codes for CAWKNRVGDGEAFF. Using reference TRBV30 and TRBJ1-1 for the parts outside the CDR3, the full variable domain is SQTIHQWPATLVQPVGSPLSLECTVEGTSNPNLYWYRQAAGRGLQLLFYSVGIGQISSEVPQNLSASRPQDRQFILSSKKLLLSDSGFYLCAWKNRVGDGEAFFGQGTRLTVV.

This clone was seen a few times. The V and J genes are TRBV10-2 and TRBJ2-7; 9 bases map to TRBD2. In germline, CDR1 is WSHSY, CDR2 SAAADI. V lost 3 bases to trimming and J lost 2 bases; unmatched junction nucleotides: 2. CDR3 length equals 14 residues. As DNA, the CDR3 is TGCGCCAGCAGTGATACTAGCGGGCCCTACGAGCAGTACTTC. This translates into CASSDTSGPYEQYF.

This sequence joins TRBV11-1 and TRBJ2-5, with 12 bases matching TRBD2. J lost 5 bases, V lost 4 bases, and 8 bases had no gene match. This CDR3 spans 16 amino acids. Germline V CDR1 and CDR2: SGHAT, FQDESV (reference sequence). In DNA form, the CDR3 reads TGTGCCAGCAGCTCGGCTAGCGGGGGGGCCCGGGAGACCCAGTACTTC. Its translation is CASSSASGGARETQYF.

J is TRBJ2-3 and V is TRBV27; D ambiguous. The germline CDR1 and CDR2 sequences are MNHEY and SMNVEV (reference sequence). CDR3 length equals 13 residues. V shed 5 bases and J shed 7 bases, with 13 bases lying between them. CDR3 protein: CASSPGAVNTQYF. The CDR3 region has the DNA TGTGCCAGCAGTCCAGGCGCCGTAAATACGCAGTATTTT.

The rearrangement uses TRBV9 and TRBJ2-3; 11 bases are shared with TRBD2. The CDR3 consists of 17 residues. The ends lost 0 bases at V and 4 bases at J; junction bases unmatched: 7. Germline CDR1 and CDR2: SGDLS and YYNGEE. For the CDR3, the DNA is TGTGCCAGCAGCGTAGGGGCAGTTAGCGGGGGGGCAGATACGCAGTATTTT. Protein product: CASSVGAVSGGADTQYF.

The genes are TRBV2 and TRBJ2-3, with TRBD2 as a possible D gene (5 bases). CDR1 is SNHLY and CDR2 is FYNNEI in the germline V gene. The CDR3 is made up of 13 amino acids. Trimming stripped 3 bases from V and 2 bases from J, with 6 bases between. The CDR3 reads CASSDGITDTQYF. The CDR3 coding sequence is TGTGCCAGCAGTGACGGGATCACAGATACGCAGTATTTT.

Remarks on this clone: A read error may produce the germline difference seen at one junction end. This chain joins TRBV28 and TRBJ1-1, with unresolved D. Per the germline V gene, CDR1 is MDHEN and CDR2 is SYDVKM. There are 12 residues in the CDR3. The DNA for the CDR3 is TGTGCCAGCAGTTTAGAGGGCTTTAGGTCCCTATGG. It specifies CASSLEGFRSLW.

This chain uses TRBV28 with TRBJ1-5; a possible D gene is TRBD1 (5 bases). Looked up from germline, CDR1 is MDHEN and CDR2 is SYDVKM. V lost 2 bases, J lost 5 bases, and 13 bases lay in between. The CDR3 runs to 15 residues. CDR3 amino acids: CASSLPGGGDQPQHF. The DNA of the CDR3 is TGTGCCAGCAGTTTACCCGGGGGGGGAGATCAGCCCCAGCATTTT.

The chain links TRBV15 to TRBJ1-1; the D gene is possibly TRBD1 (5 bases). CDR1 and CDR2 from the germline V gene are LNHNV and YYDKDF (reference sequence). The CDR3 is 14 residues long. Trimming took off 0 bases at V and 5 bases at J, with 10 bases between the two ends. CDR3 nucleotide sequence: TGTGCCACCAGCAGAGAAGGGGTTTGGACTGAAGCTTTCTTT. Translating it yields CATSREGVWTEAFF. The complete variable domain, with remaining parts taken from reference TRBV15 and TRBJ1-1, reads DAMVIQNPRYQVTQFGKPVTLSCSQTLNHNVMYWYQQKSSQAPKLLFHYYDKDFNNEADTPDNFQSRRPNTSFCFLDIRSPGLGDTAMYLCATSREGVWTEAFFGQGTRLTVV.

In this sample, this clone turned up once. CDR3 amino acids: CASSLSSIGRGPSYF. For the CDR3, the DNA is TGTGCCAGCAGTTTATCCTCGATAGGCAGAGGGCCTTCGTACTTC. The chain has TRBV27 and TRBJ2-7, with D tentatively TRBD2 (5 bases). Trimming stripped 0 bases from V and 12 bases from J, with 21 bases between. Germline CDR1 is MNHEY and CDR2 is SMNVEV (reference sequence). This CDR3 has 15 amino acids.

Comments on this clone: This same CDR3 is encoded by further DNA sequences in the sample. The chain links TRBV5-1 to TRBJ2-6; 7 nucleotides match TRBD2. This CDR3 is built from 16 residues. V was clipped by 0 bases and J by 2 bases; unmatched bases: 2. Germline values: CDR1 SGHRS, CDR2 YFSETQ. CDR3 DNA: TGCGCCAGCAGCTTGGAGGGAGGGGCTGGGGCCAACGTCCTGACTTTC. Translation gives CASSLEGGAGANVLTF. The variable domain in full, completed from reference TRBV5-1 and TRBJ2-6, reads KAGVTQTPRYLIKTRGQQVTLSCSPISGHRSVSWYQQTPGQGLQFLFEYFSETQRNKGNFPGRFSGRQFSNSRSEMNVSTLELGDSALYLCASSLEGGAGANVLTFGAGSRLTVL.

The chain links TRBV12-3 or TRBV12-4 to TRBJ1-1; D not resolved. This CDR3 has 13 amino acids. Trimming removed 6 bases at V and 13 bases at J, with 21 bases between. The DNA of the CDR3 is TGTGCCAGCAGCTCCCTGCAGGAGGAAAAGGGTTTCTTT. Translating gives CASSSLQEEKGFF.

The chain recombines TRBV19 with TRBJ1-4, with D maybe TRBD1 (5 bases). The CDR3 is 14 amino acids. Germline lookup yields CDR1 LNHDA and CDR2 SQIVND (reference sequence). Trimming removed 6 bases from V and 0 bases from J, with 8 bases in between. The CDR3 DNA is TGTGCCAGTAGCACACAGGCAACTAATGAAAAACTGTTTTTT. It specifies CASSTQATNEKLFF.

CDR3 in DNA: TGTGCCAGCAGCTTGGCGGGACAGGGTTGGCACGAGCAGTACTTC. This sequence encodes CASSLAGQGWHEQYF. The chain couples TRBV5-4 to TRBJ2-7; 9 nucleotides align to TRBD1. V shed 0 bases and J 5 bases; nucleotides not matched to a gene: 6. Germline CDR1 is SGHNT and CDR2 is YYREEE (reference sequence). The CDR3 consists of 15 residues.

The genes are TRBV19 and TRBJ1-2; 9 bases are a match to TRBD1. The germline gives CDR1 LNHDA, CDR2 SQIVND (reference sequence). With V trimmed by 3 bases and J by 3 bases, 5 bases remained unmatched. CDR3 length equals 15 residues. CDR3: CASSILGQGDYGYTF. The DNA for the CDR3 is TGTGCCAGTAGTATCCTGGGACAGGGTGACTATGGCTACACCTTC.

This rearrangement joins TRBV5-1 to TRBJ2-7; D perhaps matches TRBD2 (6 bases). Germline CDR1 and CDR2: SGHRS and YFSETQ. There are 9 residues in the CDR3. CDR3 sequence: CASRSARGV. CDR3 DNA sequence: TGCGCCAGCCGCTCCGCCCGGGGGGTC.

This clone was counted once. The rearrangement uses TRBV27 and TRBJ2-1; the match to TRBD1 covers 7 bases. This CDR3 region has 15 residues. The germline CDR1 and CDR2 sequences are MNHEY and SMNVEV (reference sequence). Trimming at V came to 4 bases and at J to 0 bases, leaving 3 bases not matched to a gene. The CDR3 sequence: CASSWDSSSYNEQFF. For the CDR3, the DNA is TGTGCCAGCAGTTGGGACAGCAGCTCCTACAATGAGCAGTTCTTC.

The V gene is TRBV30, the J gene TRBJ1-4; possible D gene TRBD1, 5 bases. The V end was cut by 0 bases, the J end by 0 bases, with 11 bases between. CDR3 length equals 16 residues. Germline CDR1 reads GTSNPN; CDR2 reads SVGIG (reference sequence). The CDR3 sequence is CAWSVLRGPTNEKLFF. The CDR3 DNA reads as TGTGCCTGGAGTGTACTAAGGGGTCCAACTAATGAAAAACTGTTTTTT.

V and J are TRBV6-5 and TRBJ2-7; D is perhaps TRBD1 (5 bases). This CDR3 contains 15 residues. Germline assignment: CDR1 MNHEY and CDR2 SVGAGI. V was cut by 0 bases and J by 3 bases, with 12 bases left in between. The CDR3 DNA is TGTGCCAGCAGTTACTCCCCGACAGCATTCTACGAGCAGTACTTC. Protein: CASSYSPTAFYEQYF.

The chain has TRBV25-1 and TRBJ1-1, with a possible D match to TRBD1 (5 bases). The germline CDR1 and CDR2 sequences are MGHDK and SYGVNS. Trimming took off 3 bases at V and 3 bases at J, with 14 bases between the two ends. The CDR3 sequence is 15 residues long. DNA of the CDR3: TGTGCCAGCAGTGAGCGGGGAAGGGGTGACACTGAAGCTTTCTTT. Its translation: CASSERGRGDTEAFF.

The chain links TRBV27 to TRBJ2-7, with 8 bases matching TRBD1. The CDR3 totals 16 residues. Per germline, CDR1 MNHEY and CDR2 SMNVEV (reference sequence). V shed 6 bases, J shed 2 bases, and the junction held 12 bases outside the gene matches. CDR3 coding DNA: TGTGCCAGCAGATCTTATGGGCAGGGGGCCCCCTACGAGCAGTACTTC. This gives the protein CASRSYGQGAPYEQYF.

This clone was detected only a few times. The chain has TRBV19 and TRBJ1-6; perhaps TRBD1 as D (5 bases). CDR1 is LNHDA, CDR2 SQIVND, per germline (reference sequence). The V end lost 6 bases, the J end lost 8 bases, and 14 bases lay between the germline ends. This CDR3 has 14 amino acids. This CDR3 reads CASRDGQGHSPLHF. Written as DNA, the CDR3 is TGTGCCAGTAGAGACGGGCAGGGTCATTCACCCCTCCACTTT.

This chain links TRBV2 with TRBJ2-7, with TRBD2 identical over 7 bases. V was pared by 1 base and J by 4 bases, with 4 bases of the junction left unmatched. The V gene's germline CDR1 is SNHLY and CDR2 FYNNEI. The CDR3 has 14 residues. Written as DNA, the CDR3 is TGTGCCAGCAGTGAAGAGAAGGGAGGGTACGAGCAGTACTTC. Translated: CASSEEKGGYEQYF.